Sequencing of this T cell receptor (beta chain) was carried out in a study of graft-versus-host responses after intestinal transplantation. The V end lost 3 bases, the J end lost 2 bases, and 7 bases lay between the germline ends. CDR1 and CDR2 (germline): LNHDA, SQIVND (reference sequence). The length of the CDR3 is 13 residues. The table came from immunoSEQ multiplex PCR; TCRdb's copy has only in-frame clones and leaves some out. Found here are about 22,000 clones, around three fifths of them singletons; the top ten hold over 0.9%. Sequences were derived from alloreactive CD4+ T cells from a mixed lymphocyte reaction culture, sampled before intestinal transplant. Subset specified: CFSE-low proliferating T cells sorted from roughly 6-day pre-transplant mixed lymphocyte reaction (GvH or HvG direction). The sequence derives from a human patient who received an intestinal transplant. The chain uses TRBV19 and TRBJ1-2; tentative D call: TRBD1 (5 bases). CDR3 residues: CASSIRANYGYTF. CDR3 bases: TGTGCCAGTAGTATCAGGGCGAACTATGGCTACACCTTC.